The 5 T cell receptor beta chains given below trace back to one sample, sequenced in a study of blood T cell repertoires in COVID-19. TCRdb's table, derived via immunoSEQ multiplex PCR, lists solely in-frame clones and lacks some. The sample has 100,000 to 130,000 clones, more than 70% seen once. Material for sequencing was peripheral blood. These receptors originate from a human donor in a cohort sampled during active COVID-19.

CDR3 loop: CAWSVGQALNQPQHF. The DNA of the CDR3 is TGTGCCTGGAGTGTTGGGCAGGCTCTCAATCAGCCCCAGCATTTT. V usage is TRBV30 and J usage is TRBJ1-5; D ambiguous. Germline V CDR1 and CDR2: GTSNPN, SVGIG (reference sequence). The length of the CDR3 is 15 residues. V lost 0 bases and J 3 bases, leaving 12 bases between the germline ends. Full variable domain (rest looked up from reference TRBV30 and TRBJ1-5): SQTIHQWPATLVQPVGSPLSLECTVEGTSNPNLYWYRQAAGRGLQLLFYSVGIGQISSEVPQNLSASRPQDRQFILSSKKLLLSDSGFYLCAWSVGQALNQPQHFGDGTRLSIL.

The V and J genes are TRBV14 and TRBJ2-1; 7 nucleotides agree with TRBD2. Germline V gene lookup returns CDR1 SGHDN and CDR2 FVKESK. The CDR3 loop spans 15 amino acids. J was trimmed by 10 bases and V by 4 bases; bases with no gene match: 13. The CDR3 DNA sequence: TGTGCCAGCAGCCTAGGTCTAGCGGTGGGTAGGGAGCAGTTCTTC. Amino acids: CASSLGLAVGREQFF.

This sequence joins TRBV25-1 and TRBJ2-2; TRBD1 aligns across 9 bases. The V and J ends lost 8 bases and 9 bases, in that order; junction bases with no gene match: 22. This CDR3 contains 18 residues. The V gene's germline CDR1 is MGHDK and CDR2 SYGVNS. CDR3 bases: TGTGCCAGCCCATTCAAAGATACAGGGGGCGTTTGGGGGTGGGAGCTGTTTTTT. As protein: CASPFKDTGGVWGWELFF.

This rearrangement joins TRBV6-2 or TRBV6-3 to TRBJ1-5, with D possibly matching TRBD1 (6 bases). The V end lost 1 base, the J end lost 5 bases, and 24 bases lay between the germline ends. Germline CDR1 reads MNHEY; CDR2 reads SVGEGT. CDR3 length equals 19 residues. The CDR3 nucleotides read TGTGCCAGCAGTTACTTGCAATTACAGGGAAAGGGAATCGATCAGCCCCAGCATTTT. This codes for CASSYLQLQGKGIDQPQHF.

The chain is built from TRBV4-1 and TRBJ2-3; a weak D match, TRBD1 (5 bases). Germline V CDR1 and CDR2: MGHRA, YSYEKL. Trimming cost V 1 base and J 4 bases, with 9 bases left between them. CDR3 length equals 14 residues. The chain's CDR3 is CASSQATGSDTQYF. Here the CDR3 DNA reads TGCGCCAGCAGCCAAGCAACAGGCTCAGATACGCAGTATTTT.